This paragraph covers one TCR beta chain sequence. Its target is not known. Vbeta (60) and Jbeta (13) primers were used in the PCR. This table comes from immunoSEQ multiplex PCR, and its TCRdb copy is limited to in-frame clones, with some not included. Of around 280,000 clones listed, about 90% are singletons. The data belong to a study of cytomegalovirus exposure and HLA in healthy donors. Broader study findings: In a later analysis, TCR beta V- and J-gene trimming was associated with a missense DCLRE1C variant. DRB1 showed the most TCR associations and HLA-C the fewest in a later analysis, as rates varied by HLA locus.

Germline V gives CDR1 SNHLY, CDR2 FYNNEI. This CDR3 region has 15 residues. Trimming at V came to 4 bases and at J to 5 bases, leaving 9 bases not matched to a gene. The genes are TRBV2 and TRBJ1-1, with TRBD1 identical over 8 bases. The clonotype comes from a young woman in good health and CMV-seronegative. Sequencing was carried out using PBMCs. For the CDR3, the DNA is TGTGCCAGCAGTGGCCCGGGACAGGTGACGACTGAAGCTTTCTTT. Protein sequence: CASSGPGQVTTEAFF. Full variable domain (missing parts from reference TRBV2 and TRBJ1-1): EPEVTQTPSHQVTQMGQEVILRCVPISNHLYFYWYRQILGQKVEFLVSFYNNEISEKSEIFDDQFSVERPDGSNFTLKIRSTKLEDSAMYFCASSGPGQVTTEAFFGQGTRLTVV.